The 30 T cell receptor beta chains below come from one sample, sequenced in a study of cytomegalovirus exposure and HLA in healthy donors. Assay: immunoSEQ multiplex PCR; the TCRdb copy retains only in-frame clones and omits some. This table has about 64,000 clones, about 89% appearing once. Sequencing was done on a sample of PBMCs. Every receptor here comes from a woman younger than 30 in good health and CMV-seronegative.

This clone was seen once. The chain uses TRBV7-2 and TRBJ1-1, with unresolved D. The V gene lost 6 bases and the J gene lost 2 bases, with 7 bases spanning the gap. Germline V gene data show CDR1 as SGHTA and CDR2 as FQGNSA. The CDR3 runs to 12 residues. CDR3 in DNA: TGTGCCAGCAGTCCCGTCAACACTGAAGCTTTCTTT. It translates to CASSPVNTEAFF.

This clone appeared a few times. V usage is TRBV10-1 and J usage is TRBJ1-5; no clear D gene. Germline V gene sequence: CDR1 WNHNN, CDR2 SYGVQD (reference sequence). The V end lost 10 bases, the J end lost 1 base, and 11 bases lay between the germline ends. This CDR3 spans 13 amino acids. CDR3 sequence reads: CAIPTESNQPQHF. CDR3 DNA sequence: TGCGCCATTCCCACAGAGAGCAATCAGCCCCAGCATTTT.

V usage is TRBV9 and J usage is TRBJ2-3, with 8 bases lining up with TRBD2. V dropped 6 bases and J dropped 4; count of bases not matched to a gene: 10. The CDR3 spans 15 residues. Germline V gene sequence: CDR1 SGDLS, CDR2 YYNGEE. CDR3 amino acids: CASTAGGGGADTQYF. DNA for the CDR3: TGTGCCAGCACCGCGGGGGGCGGGGGAGCAGATACGCAGTATTTT.

The chain has TRBV5-1 and TRBJ2-5, with 11 bases identical to TRBD2. Unmatched junction bases numbered 4, after V lost 3 bases and J lost 3 bases. CDR3 length: 15 amino acids. The germline CDR1 and CDR2 sequences are SGHRS and YFSETQ. The CDR3 DNA reads as TGCGCCAGCAGCTCACTAGCGGGAGAGGAAGAGACCCAGTACTTC. It codes for CASSSLAGEEETQYF.

This chain joins TRBV7-9 and TRBJ2-3; D perhaps matches TRBD2 (6 bases). Germline lookup yields CDR1 SEHNR and CDR2 FQNEAQ (reference sequence). This CDR3 has 15 amino acids. With 5 bases removed from V and 0 bases from J, the gap between germline ends came to 12 bases. CDR3 sequence (DNA): TGTGCCAGCAGCCCCTGGGACTGGAGCACAGATACGCAGTATTTT. This gives the protein CASSPWDWSTDTQYF.

The chain carries TRBV2 and TRBJ2-1, with a tentative D call TRBD1 (5 bases). The CDR3 is 15 amino acids. V was pared by 3 bases and J by 1 base, with 10 bases between. The germline CDR1 and CDR2 sequences are SNHLY and FYNNEI. The CDR3 here is CASSDRQTSYNEQFF. The DNA of the CDR3 is TGTGCCAGCAGTGACCGACAGACGTCCTACAATGAGCAGTTCTTC.

CDR3 sequence: CASSVGGTSIYNEQFF. The CDR3 DNA reads as TGTGCCAGCAGCGTGGGGGGGACTAGTATCTACAATGAGCAGTTCTTC. This sequence joins TRBV9 and TRBJ2-1; 8 bases are a match to TRBD2. In germline, CDR1 is SGDLS, CDR2 YYNGEE. The CDR3 consists of 16 residues. With V trimmed by 2 bases and J by 3 bases, 7 bases remained unmatched. The full variable domain, with the rest looked up from reference TRBV9 and TRBJ2-1, is DSGVTQTPKHLITATGQRVTLRCSPRSGDLSVYWYQQSLDQGLQFLIQYYNGEERAKGNILERFSAQQFPDLHSELNLSSLELGDSALYFCASSVGGTSIYNEQFFGPGTRLTVL.

The J gene is TRBJ1-2, the V gene TRBV10-3; TRBD1 is a possible D gene (5 bases). Germline CDR1 and CDR2: ENHRY and SYGVKD. The CDR3 extends over 14 amino acids. V lost 3 bases and J 0 bases, leaving 8 bases between the germline ends. The CDR3 region is CAISDRETNYGYTF. Here the CDR3 DNA reads TGTGCCATCAGTGACAGGGAAACTAACTATGGCTACACCTTC.

The chain has TRBV4-3 and TRBJ2-3; no reliable D call. V was shortened by 4 bases and J by 5 bases, with 19 bases between the two germline ends. CDR3 length: 16 residues. Germline lookup yields CDR1 LGHNA and CDR2 YSLEER. CDR3 sequence (DNA): TGCGCCAGCAGCCCACAACGAGGTTGGGTTCAAGATACGCAGTATTTT. It codes for CASSPQRGWVQDTQYF.

The chain has TRBV2 and TRBJ2-3; 8 bases are shared with TRBD2. Germline V gene sequence: CDR1 SNHLY, CDR2 FYNNEI. This CDR3 region has 16 residues. The V and J ends lost 2 bases and 2 bases, in that order; junction bases with no gene match: 6. CDR3 DNA sequence: TGTGCCAGCAGTGAACAACCGGGGGGGGTCACAGATACGCAGTATTTT. As protein: CASSEQPGGVTDTQYF.

The V gene is TRBV7-2, the J gene TRBJ1-6; TRBD1 might be the D (5 bases). The V end was cut by 0 bases, the J end by 8 bases, with 20 bases between. Germline V gene sequence: CDR1 SGHTA, CDR2 FQGNSA. The CDR3 loop spans 18 amino acids. The CDR3 bases are TGTGCCAGCAGCTTAGCGAAGGGACTGTCGCTAAGGGATTCACCCCTCCACTTT. Translation: CASSLAKGLSLRDSPLHF.

The chain has TRBV7-9 and TRBJ2-2; TRBD1 agrees at 9 bases. The V gene end was trimmed by 5 bases and the J gene end by 9 bases; junction bases not matched to a gene: 10. CDR1 and CDR2 from the germline V gene are SEHNR and FQNEAQ (reference sequence). The CDR3 has 15 amino acids. The CDR3 DNA is TGTGCCAGCAGCCGGAGGACAGGGGTTTATCGGGAGCTGTTTTTT. As protein: CASSRRTGVYRELFF.

The J gene is TRBJ2-5, the V gene TRBV2; a possible D gene is TRBD2 (5 bases). The V end lost 1 base, the J end lost 3 bases, and 12 bases lay between the germline ends. The CDR3 length is 15 residues. Per the germline V gene, CDR1 is SNHLY and CDR2 is FYNNEI. This CDR3 reads CASSEEAGPEETQYF. In nucleotides, the CDR3 is TGTGCCAGCAGTGAAGAGGCGGGCCCTGAAGAGACCCAGTACTTC.

The chain is built from TRBV28 and TRBJ2-7; 10 bases fit TRBD2. The CDR3 is 16 amino acids. Per the germline V gene, CDR1 is MDHEN and CDR2 is SYDVKM. The V and J ends lost 6 bases and 5 bases, in that order; junction bases with no gene match: 13. CDR3 region: CASSYAWASGSNEQYF. CDR3 nucleotide sequence: TGTGCCAGCAGCTACGCATGGGCTAGCGGGAGTAACGAGCAGTACTTC.

This sequence joins TRBV30 and TRBJ2-5, with TRBD1 matching over 7 bases. The V and J ends lost 4 bases and 4 bases, in that order; junction bases with no gene match: 0. Germline CDR1 and CDR2: GTSNPN and SVGIG (reference sequence). The CDR3 has 11 residues. The CDR3 sequence is CAWTGGETQYF. CDR3 in DNA: TGTGCCTGGACAGGGGGAGAGACCCAGTACTTC.

The CDR3 DNA reads TGCAGCGTTGTCTACCTAGCGGGGTACAATGAGCAGTTCTTC. Its protein product is CSVVYLAGYNEQFF. This chain uses TRBV29-1 with TRBJ2-1; 9 bases map to TRBD2. V shed 4 bases and J 4 bases; nucleotides not matched to a gene: 5. The CDR3 covers 14 residues. The germline CDR1 and CDR2 sequences are SQVTM and ANQGSEA.

This CDR3 reads CSASHDYEQYF. The CDR3 coding sequence is TGCAGTGCCAGTCATGACTACGAGCAGTACTTC. The rearrangement links TRBV20-1 to TRBJ2-7; the D is unclear. Trimming cost V 6 bases and J 3 bases, with 9 bases left between them. This CDR3 contains 11 residues. CDR1 is DFQATT and CDR2 is SNEGSKA in the germline V gene (reference sequence).

The chain recombines TRBV11-3 with TRBJ2-2, with a weak D call TRBD1 (7 bases). Per germline, CDR1 SGHNT and CDR2 YENEEA. The germline V and J ends were trimmed by 1 base and 4 bases, with 10 bases remaining between them. The CDR3 is 15 amino acids. The CDR3 sequence: CASSLAQGGTGELFF. The CDR3 DNA follows: TGTGCCAGCAGCTTAGCCCAGGGGGGCACCGGGGAGCTGTTTTTT.

This rearrangement joins TRBV7-2 to TRBJ1-5; no firm D call. Trimming removed 4 bases from V and 7 bases from J, with 8 bases in between. Germline CDR1 SGHTA, CDR2 FQGNSA. The CDR3 sequence is 12 residues long. The CDR3 DNA reads TGTGCCAGCAGCTCGACTGGGCAGCCCCAGCATTTT. Translation: CASSSTGQPQHF. Supplemented by reference TRBV7-2 and TRBJ1-5, the full variable domain reads GAGVSQSPSNKVTEKGKDVELRCDPISGHTALYWYRQSLGQGLEFLIYFQGNSAPDKSGLPSDRFSAERTGGSVSTLTIQRTQQEDSAVYLCASSSTGQPQHFGDGTRLSIL.

This clone is a singleton in its sample. J is TRBJ2-7 and V is TRBV6-5, with D perhaps TRBD1 (6 bases). Germline CDR1 reads MNHEY; CDR2 reads SVGAGI. This CDR3 contains 14 residues. V dropped 5 bases and J dropped 3 bases, with 14 bases sitting between them. CDR3 bases: TGTGCCAGCAGTAACCAACAGGGAATCTACGAGCAGTACTTC. Its translation is CASSNQQGIYEQYF.

This chain uses TRBV6-4 with TRBJ2-1, with TRBD2 matching over 12 bases. The CDR3 sequence is 15 residues long. CDR1 and CDR2 from the germline V gene are MRHNA and SNTAGT. Trimming took 5 bases from V and 7 from J; bases not matched to a gene: 6. The CDR3 spells CASSTTSGSGNEQFF. The CDR3 coding sequence is TGTGCCAGCAGTACGACTAGCGGGAGCGGTAATGAGCAGTTCTTC.

The V call is TRBV9, the J call TRBJ2-1; the D is unclear. Trimming left V 1 base short and J 0 bases short, with 14 bases between. This CDR3 is 17 amino acids long. The V gene's germline CDR1 is SGDLS and CDR2 YYNGEE. The DNA for the CDR3 is TGTGCCAGCAGCGTATTCCCGACACCGAGCTCCTACAATGAGCAGTTCTTC. This sequence encodes CASSVFPTPSSYNEQFF. The full variable domain, completed using reference TRBV9 and TRBJ2-1, is DSGVTQTPKHLITATGQRVTLRCSPRSGDLSVYWYQQSLDQGLQFLIQYYNGEERAKGNILERFSAQQFPDLHSELNLSSLELGDSALYFCASSVFPTPSSYNEQFFGPGTRLTVL.

This clone appeared a single time. V and J are TRBV7-3 and TRBJ1-1; the D gene is possibly TRBD1 (5 bases). The CDR3 covers 14 residues. From germline, CDR1 is SGHTA and CDR2 FQGTGA. The ends were cut back, 1 base at V and 5 bases at J, with 11 bases in the middle. The CDR3 here is CASSLNGARTEAFF. CDR3 coding DNA: TGTGCCAGCAGCTTAAATGGGGCGAGGACTGAAGCTTTCTTT.

The chain links TRBV27 to TRBJ1-6; D gene ambiguous. Germline lookup yields CDR1 MNHEY and CDR2 SMNVEV (reference sequence). This CDR3 is 15 amino acids long. The germline V and J ends were trimmed by 5 bases and 6 bases, with 14 bases remaining between them. CDR3 amino acids: CASSPSGGSNSPLHF. In DNA form, the CDR3 reads TGTGCCAGCAGTCCCTCCGGAGGTAGTAATTCACCCCTCCACTTT.

In its sample, this clone was seen a few times. CDR3 region: CATSRDLGNQPQHF. For the CDR3, the DNA is TGTGCCACCAGCAGAGATCTCGGCAATCAGCCCCAGCATTTT. The gene calls are TRBV15 and TRBJ1-5, with no clear D. This CDR3 comprises 14 residues. The germline V and J ends were trimmed by 0 bases and 2 bases, with 5 bases remaining between them. Germline CDR1 reads LNHNV; CDR2 reads YYDKDF (reference sequence).

The J gene is TRBJ2-7, the V gene TRBV29-1; 15 bases fit TRBD2. CDR1 SQVTM and CDR2 ANQGSEA come from the germline V gene. With V trimmed by 6 bases and J by 7 bases, 10 bases remained unmatched. This CDR3 contains 15 residues. The CDR3 DNA reads as TGCAGCGTCGCCCGGACTAGCGGGGGGGCGCGGGAGCAGTACTTC. This gives the protein CSVARTSGGAREQYF.

This clone was detected only a few times. Other DNA sequences from this sample encode an identical CDR3 as well. The J gene is TRBJ2-7, the V gene TRBV9; D gene uncertain. The V end lost 4 bases, the J end lost 4 bases, and 12 bases lay between the germline ends. This CDR3 comprises 13 residues. The germline V gene has CDR1 SGDLS and CDR2 YYNGEE. CDR3 amino acids: CASSRSLEYEQYF. The CDR3 bases are TGTGCCAGCAGCCGATCATTGGAGTACGAGCAGTACTTC.

The chain joins TRBV7-8 to TRBJ1-6, with D tentatively TRBD1 (5 bases). V was shortened by 2 bases and J by 2 bases, with 13 bases between the two germline ends. This CDR3 has 17 residues. Germline CDR1 reads SGHVS; CDR2 reads FQNEAQ. The CDR3 loop is CASSLRGWGPYNSPLHF. DNA of the CDR3: TGTGCCAGCAGCTTACGGGGGTGGGGCCCCTATAATTCACCCCTCCACTTT.

The chain recombines TRBV11-3 with TRBJ2-3; 9 bases fit TRBD1. The CDR3 is 16 residues long. Germline V gene lookup returns CDR1 SGHNT and CDR2 YENEEA. The V and J ends lost 5 bases and 6 bases, in that order; junction bases with no gene match: 12. The chain's CDR3 is CASSKRQGGFMDTQYF. The CDR3 DNA sequence: TGTGCCAGCAGCAAAAGACAGGGGGGTTTCATGGATACGCAGTATTTT.

The V and J genes are TRBV19 and TRBJ1-1, with a tentative D call TRBD1 (6 bases). This CDR3 comprises 17 residues. Germline V gene data show CDR1 as LNHDA and CDR2 as SQIVND (reference sequence). Trimming removed 3 bases at V and 4 bases at J, with 21 bases between. For the CDR3, the DNA is TGTGCCAGTAGTATTCGTGGGGGCTCCCTTTTGGGCACTGAAGCTTTCTTT. It specifies CASSIRGGSLLGTEAFF. The complete variable domain, with remaining parts taken from reference TRBV19 and TRBJ1-1, reads DGGITQSPKYLFRKEGQNVTLSCEQNLNHDAMYWYRQDPGQGLRLIYYSQIVNDFQKGDIAEGYSVSREKKESFPLTVTSAQKNPTAFYLCASSIRGGSLLGTEAFFGQGTRLTVV.